The rows below give T cell receptor beta chains drawn from one sample of a study of cytomegalovirus exposure and HLA in healthy donors. TCRdb keeps only in-frame clones here, not all; method: immunoSEQ multiplex PCR. The sample includes about 77,000 clones, 75% to 80% of them seen just once. The source material was PBMCs. The receptors come from a man between 40 and 49 years old in good health and CMV-seronegative. CDR3s include the opening cysteine and the closing phenylalanine or tryptophan. The order of the fields is J gene, clone size, D gene, V gene, CDR3 DNA, CDR3 protein. D genes are given only for firm matches. Clone sizes are given selectively: once, few, many, or a class where the clone is expanded.

J gene: TRBJ2-7; clone size: -; D gene: -; V gene: TRBV19; CDR3 DNA: TGTGCCAGTAGTATACAGGGCAGGGGACGGACCTACGAGCAGTACTTC; CDR3 protein: CASSIQGRGRTYEQYF
J gene: TRBJ2-3; clone size: -; D gene: -; V gene: TRBV5-1; CDR3 DNA: TGCGCCAGCAGCTATATATCGGTCACAGATACGCAGTATTTT; CDR3 protein: CASSYISVTDTQYF
J gene: TRBJ1-5; clone size: -; D gene: TRBD1; V gene: TRBV28; CDR3 DNA: TGTGCCAGCAGTCCCCCGACAGGGTTGAGTCAGCCCCAGCATTTT; CDR3 protein: CASSPPTGLSQPQHF
J gene: TRBJ1-2; clone size: -; D gene: -; V gene: TRBV30; CDR3 DNA: TGTGCCTGGAGTCAGGCGATCGGCTACACCTTC; CDR3 protein: CAWSQAIGYTF
J gene: TRBJ2-5; clone size: -; D gene: -; V gene: TRBV5-1; CDR3 DNA: TGCGCCAGCAGCTTGCAGGGGCAAGAGACCCAGTACTTC; CDR3 protein: CASSLQGQETQYF
J gene: TRBJ2-2; clone size: -; D gene: -; V gene: TRBV5-1; CDR3 DNA: TGCGCCAGCAGCTTGGCAGGGCGAGACACCGGGGAGCTGTTTTTT; CDR3 protein: CASSLAGRDTGELFF
J gene: TRBJ2-5; clone size: once; D gene: TRBD1; V gene: TRBV27; CDR3 DNA: TGTGCCAGCAGTTCGGGACAGGTCGTGGAGACCCAGTACTTC; CDR3 protein: CASSSGQVVETQYF
J gene: TRBJ1-6; clone size: -; D gene: TRBD1; V gene: TRBV4-1; CDR3 DNA: TGCGCCAGCAGCCAGGTTGGACAGGCGGCGAATTCACCCCTCCACTTT; CDR3 protein: CASSQVGQAANSPLHF
J gene: TRBJ1-2; clone size: -; D gene: TRBD1; V gene: TRBV5-1; CDR3 DNA: TGCGCCAGCAGCCCAGGACAGGGGGCGTTTTATGGCTACACCTTC; CDR3 protein: CASSPGQGAFYGYTF
J gene: TRBJ1-1; clone size: -; D gene: -; V gene: TRBV28; CDR3 DNA: TGTGCCAGCAACGGGGGGAGGGGCACTGAAGCTTTCTTT; CDR3 protein: CASNGGRGTEAFF
J gene: TRBJ2-7; clone size: -; D gene: -; V gene: TRBV29-1; CDR3 DNA: TGCAGCGTTTCATCGGCAGGAGGTAGCTCCTACGAGCAGTACTTC; CDR3 protein: CSVSSAGGSSYEQYF
J gene: TRBJ1-2; clone size: -; D gene: -; V gene: TRBV2; CDR3 DNA: TGTGCCAGCAGTGAGCTAGCTTATGGCTACACCTTC; CDR3 protein: CASSELAYGYTF
J gene: TRBJ2-3; clone size: -; D gene: TRBD2; V gene: TRBV9; CDR3 DNA: TGTGCCAGCAGCGTCGGGGGGGCCCAAAGGGTCTTAGATACGCAGTATTTT; CDR3 protein: CASSVGGAQRVLDTQYF
J gene: TRBJ1-3; clone size: -; D gene: -; V gene: TRBV4-1; CDR3 DNA: TGCGCCAGCAGCCAAGACGCGGGTGTAGGTAACACCATATATTTT; CDR3 protein: CASSQDAGVGNTIYF
J gene: TRBJ2-1; clone size: -; D gene: -; V gene: TRBV27; CDR3 DNA: TGTGCCAGCAGTCCTCGTGGGCAGGGAATGTGGAATGAGCAGTTCTTC; CDR3 protein: CASSPRGQGMWNEQFF
J gene: TRBJ1-1; clone size: few; D gene: -; V gene: TRBV5-8; CDR3 DNA: TGTGCCAGCAGCGGACACTATACAGTGAACACTGAAGCTTTCTTT; CDR3 protein: CASSGHYTVNTEAFF
J gene: TRBJ1-2; clone size: -; D gene: -; V gene: TRBV2; CDR3 DNA: TGTGCCAGCAGTCCTTTCTATGGCTACACCTTC; CDR3 protein: CASSPFYGYTF
J gene: TRBJ1-1; clone size: -; D gene: -; V gene: TRBV15; CDR3 DNA: TGTGCCACCAGCAAGACAGAGAACACTGAAGCTTTCTTT; CDR3 protein: CATSKTENTEAFF
J gene: TRBJ1-6; clone size: -; D gene: -; V gene: TRBV19; CDR3 DNA: TGTGCCAGTAGTGTCAGGGATTCCTATAATTCACCCCTCCACTTT; CDR3 protein: CASSVRDSYNSPLHF
J gene: TRBJ2-5; clone size: -; D gene: TRBD1; V gene: TRBV7-6; CDR3 DNA: TGTGCCAGCAGCTTCGACAGGGGGGCACAAGAGACCCAGTACTTC; CDR3 protein: CASSFDRGAQETQYF
J gene: TRBJ1-1; clone size: -; D gene: TRBD1; V gene: TRBV10-3; CDR3 DNA: TGTGCCATCAGCTTTACCGGGACAGGGAACACTGAAGCTTTCTTT; CDR3 protein: CAISFTGTGNTEAFF
J gene: TRBJ2-7; clone size: -; D gene: -; V gene: TRBV10-1; CDR3 DNA: TGCGCCAGCAGTGGTACAGGCTACGAGCAGTACTTC; CDR3 protein: CASSGTGYEQYF
J gene: TRBJ2-1; clone size: -; D gene: TRBD2; V gene: TRBV5-4; CDR3 DNA: TGTGCCAGCAGCTTTGGAACTAGCGGGGGTACCAATGAGCAGTTCTTC; CDR3 protein: CASSFGTSGGTNEQFF
J gene: TRBJ1-3; clone size: few; D gene: TRBD1; V gene: TRBV4-2; CDR3 DNA: TGTGCCAGCAGCCGAGCCTCCGCAGGGGGTCAGAGAAACACCATATATTTT; CDR3 protein: CASSRASAGGQRNTIYF
J gene: TRBJ1-4; clone size: -; D gene: TRBD1; V gene: TRBV7-8; CDR3 DNA: TGTGCCAGCAGCCAAAAGGCGGGGACAGGGGGCGGTGGAACTAATGAAAAACTGTTTTTT; CDR3 protein: CASSQKAGTGGGGTNEKLFF
J gene: TRBJ2-5; clone size: -; D gene: -; V gene: TRBV20-1; CDR3 DNA: TGCAGTACCAGGCAATCGGAGACCCAGTACTTC; CDR3 protein: CSTRQSETQYF
J gene: TRBJ1-4; clone size: -; D gene: TRBD1; V gene: TRBV6-5; CDR3 DNA: TGTGCCAGCAGGACACAGGGGGTACACGAAAAACTGTTTTTT; CDR3 protein: CASRTQGVHEKLFF
J gene: TRBJ1-1; clone size: -; D gene: TRBD1; V gene: TRBV4-1; CDR3 DNA: TGCGCCAGCAGCCAAGTAGACAGGGCGGGCACTGAAGCTTTCTTT; CDR3 protein: CASSQVDRAGTEAFF
J gene: TRBJ2-7; clone size: -; D gene: TRBD1; V gene: TRBV28; CDR3 DNA: TGTGCCAGCAAAACAGGGGTCGAGCAGTACTTC; CDR3 protein: CASKTGVEQYF
J gene: TRBJ2-1; clone size: -; D gene: TRBD2; V gene: TRBV5-1; CDR3 DNA: TGCGCCAGCAGCTTTACACTAGCGGCGTACAATGAGCAGTTCTTC; CDR3 protein: CASSFTLAAYNEQFF
J gene: TRBJ1-5; clone size: -; D gene: -; V gene: TRBV7-6; CDR3 DNA: TGTGCCAGCAGCTTAGAAGCAGGGTTGAGCAATCAGCCCCAGCATTTT; CDR3 protein: CASSLEAGLSNQPQHF
J gene: TRBJ1-2; clone size: -; D gene: -; V gene: TRBV9; CDR3 DNA: TGTGCCAGCAGCGCATCAGGGGACCCAGCTAACTATGGCTACACCTTC; CDR3 protein: CASSASGDPANYGYTF
J gene: TRBJ1-2; clone size: once; D gene: -; V gene: TRBV20-1; CDR3 DNA: TGCAGTGCTAGGGACCGGGATGGCTACCCCTTC; CDR3 protein: CSARDRDGYPF
J gene: TRBJ1-4; clone size: few; D gene: TRBD1; V gene: TRBV5-1; CDR3 DNA: TGCGCCAGCAGCTTGGCAGGGGGTTCTAATGAAAAACTGTTTTTT; CDR3 protein: CASSLAGGSNEKLFF
J gene: TRBJ1-2; clone size: once; D gene: TRBD1; V gene: TRBV5-6; CDR3 DNA: TGTGCCAGCAGCCTATGGACAGGGGGAGCTGGAGGCTACACCTTC; CDR3 protein: CASSLWTGGAGGYTF
J gene: TRBJ1-5; clone size: once; D gene: -; V gene: TRBV30; CDR3 DNA: TGTGCCTGGAGTCCCGGGACTCATAGCAATCAGCCCCAGCATTTT; CDR3 protein: CAWSPGTHSNQPQHF
J gene: TRBJ2-1; clone size: few; D gene: TRBD2; V gene: TRBV5-1; CDR3 DNA: TGCGCCAGCAGCTCCGGGACTACGGTGACTGAGCAGTTCTTC; CDR3 protein: CASSSGTTVTEQFF
J gene: TRBJ1-1; clone size: -; D gene: -; V gene: TRBV6-5; CDR3 DNA: TGTGCCAGCAGTTCCGGACAGTACACTGAAGCTTTCTTT; CDR3 protein: CASSSGQYTEAFF
J gene: TRBJ1-2; clone size: -; D gene: TRBD1; V gene: TRBV6-5; CDR3 DNA: TGTGCCAGCAGTTCGTGGGGGGACAGGGGGTCCTATGGCTACACCTTC; CDR3 protein: CASSSWGDRGSYGYTF